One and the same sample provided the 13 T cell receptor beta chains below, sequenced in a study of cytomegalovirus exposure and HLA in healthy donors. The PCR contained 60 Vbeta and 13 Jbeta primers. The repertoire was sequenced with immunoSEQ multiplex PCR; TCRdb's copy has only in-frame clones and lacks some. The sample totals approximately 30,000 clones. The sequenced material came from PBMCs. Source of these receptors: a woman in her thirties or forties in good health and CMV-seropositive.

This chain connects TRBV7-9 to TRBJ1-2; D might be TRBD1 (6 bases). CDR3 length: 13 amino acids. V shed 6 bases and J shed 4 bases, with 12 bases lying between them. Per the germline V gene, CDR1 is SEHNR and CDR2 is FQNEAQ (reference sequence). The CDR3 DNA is TGTGCCAGCAGGGCCGGGACAACCTATGGCTACACCTTC. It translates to CASRAGTTYGYTF.

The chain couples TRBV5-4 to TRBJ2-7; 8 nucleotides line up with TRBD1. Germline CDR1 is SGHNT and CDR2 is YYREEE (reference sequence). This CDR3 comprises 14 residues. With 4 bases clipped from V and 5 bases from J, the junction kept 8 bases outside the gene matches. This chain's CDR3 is CASSLRTGKHEQYF. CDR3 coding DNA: TGTGCCAGCAGCCTACGGACAGGGAAGCACGAGCAGTACTTC.

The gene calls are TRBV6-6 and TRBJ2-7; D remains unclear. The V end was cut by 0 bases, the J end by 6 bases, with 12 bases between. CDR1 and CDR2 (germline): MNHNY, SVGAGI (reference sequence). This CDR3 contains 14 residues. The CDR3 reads CASSYSKQSSEQYF. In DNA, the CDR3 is TGTGCCAGCAGTTACTCGAAACAATCATCCGAGCAGTACTTC.

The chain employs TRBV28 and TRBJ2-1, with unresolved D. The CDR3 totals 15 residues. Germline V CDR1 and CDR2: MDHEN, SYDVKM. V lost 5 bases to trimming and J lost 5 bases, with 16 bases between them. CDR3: CASSVTPTLDNEQFF. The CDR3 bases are TGTGCCAGCAGTGTTACCCCGACACTTGACAATGAGCAGTTCTTC.

CDR3 amino acids: CASSSWGGRANYGYTF. The CDR3 DNA reads as TGTGCCAGCAGTTCATGGGGGGGGAGAGCTAACTATGGCTACACCTTC. The chain combines TRBV28 with TRBJ1-2, with a possible D match to TRBD1 (5 bases). The CDR3 length is 16 residues. Trimming removed 4 bases at V and 0 bases at J, with 15 bases between. Germline V lookup: CDR1 MDHEN, CDR2 SYDVKM.

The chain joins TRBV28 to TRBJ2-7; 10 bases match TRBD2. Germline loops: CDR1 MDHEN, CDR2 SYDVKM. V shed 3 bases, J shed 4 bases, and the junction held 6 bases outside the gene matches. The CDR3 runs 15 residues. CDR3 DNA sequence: TGTGCCAGCAGTTTGCCTAGCGGGAGTTGGTACGAGCAGTACTTC. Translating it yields CASSLPSGSWYEQYF. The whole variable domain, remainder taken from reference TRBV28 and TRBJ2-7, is DVKVTQSSRYLVKRTGEKVFLECVQDMDHENMFWYRQDPGLGLRLIYFSYDVKMKEKGDIPEGYSVSREKKERFSLILESASTNQTSMYLCASSLPSGSWYEQYFGPGTRLTVT.

CDR3 DNA: TGCAGCGTTGAACTTGGGGACAGCTCCTACGAGCAGTACTTC. Its translation: CSVELGDSSYEQYF. The rearrangement links TRBV29-1 to TRBJ2-7, with 7 nucleotides matching TRBD1. J gave up 0 bases and V 2 bases, and 4 bases lay outside the gene matches. The CDR3 has 14 amino acids. Germline V gives CDR1 SQVTM, CDR2 ANQGSEA.

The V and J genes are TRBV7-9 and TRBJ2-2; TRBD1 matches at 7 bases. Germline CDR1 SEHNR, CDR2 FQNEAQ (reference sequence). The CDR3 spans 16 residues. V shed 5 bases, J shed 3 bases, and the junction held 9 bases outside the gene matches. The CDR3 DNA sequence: TGTGCCAGCAGCCCAACCTTCACAGGGGACACCGGGGAGCTGTTTTTT. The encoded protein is CASSPTFTGDTGELFF. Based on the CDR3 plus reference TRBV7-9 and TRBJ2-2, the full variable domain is DTGVSQNPRHKITKRGQNVTFRCDPISEHNRLYWYRQTLGQGPEFLTYFQNEAQLEKSRLLSDRFSAERPKGSFSTLEIQRTEQGDSAMYLCASSPTFTGDTGELFFGEGSRLTVL.

This CDR3 is CASSPGRGGGEKLFF. The CDR3 nucleotides are TGCGCCAGCAGCCCAGGGAGAGGGGGTGGTGAAAAACTGTTTTTT. This chain connects TRBV4-3 to TRBJ1-4, with TRBD1 as a possible D gene (6 bases). V was pared by 4 bases and J by 7 bases, with 16 bases between. The CDR3 covers 15 residues. Germline lookup yields CDR1 LGHNA and CDR2 YSLEER.

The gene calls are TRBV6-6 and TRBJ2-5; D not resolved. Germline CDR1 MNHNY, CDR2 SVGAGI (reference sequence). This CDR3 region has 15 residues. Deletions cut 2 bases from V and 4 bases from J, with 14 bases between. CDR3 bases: TGTGCCAGCAGTTACGGTCGAGTACCGGGAGAGACCCAGTACTTC. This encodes CASSYGRVPGETQYF.

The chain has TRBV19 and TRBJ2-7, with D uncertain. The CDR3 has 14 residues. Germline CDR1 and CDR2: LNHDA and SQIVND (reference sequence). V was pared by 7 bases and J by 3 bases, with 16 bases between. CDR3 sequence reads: CASTPTLASYEQYF. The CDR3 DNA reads TGTGCCAGTACCCCGACTTTAGCCAGCTACGAGCAGTACTTC.

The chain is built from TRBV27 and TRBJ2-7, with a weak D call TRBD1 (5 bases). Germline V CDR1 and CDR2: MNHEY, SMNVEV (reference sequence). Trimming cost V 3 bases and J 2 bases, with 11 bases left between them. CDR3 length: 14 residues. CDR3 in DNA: TGTGCCAGCAGTTTTGACAGTTTCCCCTACGAGCAGTACTTC. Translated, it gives CASSFDSFPYEQYF.

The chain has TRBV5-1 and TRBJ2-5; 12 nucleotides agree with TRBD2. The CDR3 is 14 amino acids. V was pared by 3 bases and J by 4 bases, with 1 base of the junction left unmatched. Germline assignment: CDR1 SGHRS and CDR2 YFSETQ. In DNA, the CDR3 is TGCGCCAGCAGCTCGACTAGCGGGAGAGAGACCCAGTACTTC. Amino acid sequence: CASSSTSGRETQYF.